One and the same sample provided the 2 T cell receptor beta chains below, sequenced in a study of OX40 agonist ivuxolimab in advanced cancers. Library preparation used the immunoSEQ multiplex PCR assay. TCRdb re-hosts the immuneACCESS table, in-frame sequences only. Its copies lack some clones; in the studies checked, an unresolved V gene accounts for under half of them, and the cause for the rest is not known. This sample gives about 60,000 clones in total; more than 75% of them show up just once. Of the sample, about 1% is held by the ten largest clones. Sequenced material: CD4+ or CD8+ T cells sorted from blood, taken in a trial of the OX40 agonist ivuxolimab. These receptors all stem from an adult with an advanced solid tumor such as melanoma, head and neck, liver or kidney cancer.

This chain links TRBV29-1 with TRBJ2-1; 10 positions match TRBD2. There are 14 residues in the CDR3. V was clipped by 7 bases and J by 8 bases; unmatched bases: 11. Germline CDR1 is SQVTM and CDR2 is ANQGSEA. The CDR3 DNA reads as TGCAGCGCCCGGGATAGCGGGGGGTTATATGAGCAGTTCTTC. Residues: CSARDSGGLYEQFF.

This clone has a single count. This chain links TRBV5-4 with TRBJ2-7; TRBD2 agrees at 8 bases. V shed 5 bases and J 4 bases; nucleotides not matched to a gene: 5. The germline V gene encodes CDR1 SGHNT and CDR2 YYREEE (reference sequence). The length of the CDR3 is 13 residues. CDR3 amino acids: CASSAGLGYEQYF. Here the CDR3 DNA reads TGTGCCAGCAGTGCGGGACTAGGGTACGAGCAGTACTTC.